This T cell receptor beta chain is drawn from a study of spatial heterogeneity in lung cancer. On the study more broadly: At a median of around 23 months after resection, follow-up PBMC samples were sequenced when available.

Every TCR cDNA molecule carried a tag that served as a unique molecular identifier. TCRdb re-called the 5' RACE reads through MiXCR, storing one row per CDR3 protein. The sample yields around 110,000 distinct CDR3 sequences, 9% to 15% seen once. This sample's time point: blood at routine non-recurrence follow-up after resection. Sequencing of whole RNA from tumor, nontumor lung or frozen PBMC involved no sorting. This clonotype was observed at least ten times. The origin of this receptor is a male donor with early-stage non-small cell lung cancer. The sequenced sample was PBMCs, obtained at follow-up.

The CDR3 DNA reads TGTGCCAGCAATGTACAACAGGGTTCAAATCAGCCCCAGCATTTT. Protein product: CASNVQQGSNQPQHF. The chain couples TRBV6-1 to TRBJ1-5, with a possible D match to TRBD1 (6 bases). V lost 7 bases and J lost 4, with 17 bases in between. This CDR3 spans 15 amino acids. Germline V CDR1 and CDR2: MNHNS, SASEGT.